This T cell receptor (beta chain) was captured by sequencing in a study of beta chain features in type 1 diabetes. Sampling consisted of one heparinised blood draw per donor, averaging around 100 mL. What was sequenced were expressed TCRB transcripts, since all of the isolated RNA had been reverse transcribed. Assay used: immunoSEQ multiplex PCR; TCRdb lists only in-frame clones, some missing. The table has some 350,000 clones, about 14% seen once. This clone was detected a few times. Antigen: not known. The CDR3 sequence is 14 residues long. Germline CDR1 is SGHTA and CDR2 is FQGTGA. With 5 bases removed from V and 2 bases from J, the gap between germline ends came to 10 bases. Study observations and caveats: Sampled from patients, naive, central memory and Treg TCRB repertoires appeared more similar than those sampled from healthy donors. Here, the possible influence of HLA type (on TCRB rearrangement) remained unresolved. TCRB CDR3s were moderately but significantly shorter in Type 1 diabetes patients in all four CD4+ subsets. Individuals with type 1 diabetes displayed fewer insertions and more deletions at VDJ junctions.

The receptor comes from a woman in her late teens or twenties with type 1 diabetes. The sequenced sample was naive CD4+ T cells from blood. The genes are TRBV7-3 and TRBJ2-1; a possible D gene is TRBD2 (5 bases). In DNA, the CDR3 is TGTGCCAGCAGCAACACCGGGGCCTACAATGAGCAGTTCTTC. Residues: CASSNTGAYNEQFF.